This T cell receptor beta chain was obtained from a study of T cells in lung cancer brain metastases. Study-wide points: Compared with paired primaries, brain metastases showed fewer unique productive clones (approximately 1,500 versus 4,500).

The repertoire was sequenced with immunoSEQ multiplex PCR; TCRdb's copy has only in-frame clones and lacks some. The table includes thousands of clones, roughly 93% detected once. A remark on this clone: What it binds is unknown.

CDR1 KGHSH and CDR2 LQKENI come from the germline V gene. This CDR3 has 15 amino acids. V lost 6 bases and J lost 3; bases outside the gene matches: 10. This rearrangement joins TRBV18 to TRBJ2-7, with TRBD1 matching 8 bases. The material sequenced was tumor tissue from the primary lung tumor. This sequence originates from a woman in her 50s with non-small cell lung cancer. CDR3 loop: CASSPTGENRYEQYF. The CDR3 nucleotides are TGTGCCAGCTCCCCGACAGGGGAGAACCGCTACGAGCAGTACTTC.